This passage covers 31 T cell receptor beta chains from one sample sequenced in a study of T cell changes during pregnancy in multiple sclerosis. Measured with immunoSEQ multiplex PCR; TCRdb has only the in-frame clones, and not every one. The sample carries about 93,000 clones, 80% to 95% recorded once. This sample comprised peripheral blood, obtained before pregnancy. These receptor sequences come from a female donor with multiple sclerosis, enrolled in a pregnancy study.

The chain has TRBV27 and TRBJ1-2; possible D gene TRBD1, 5 bases. The germline CDR1 and CDR2 sequences are MNHEY and SMNVEV (reference sequence). Trimming cost V 6 bases and J 5 bases, with 16 bases left between them. This CDR3 contains 14 residues. Here the CDR3 DNA reads TGTGCCAGCAGCTACATGCAGGGCCTATATGGCTACACCTTC. Translating it yields CASSYMQGLYGYTF.

The table lists this clone with a count of one. J is TRBJ1-3 and V is TRBV28, with D perhaps TRBD1 (5 bases). The ends were cut back, 7 bases at V and 4 bases at J, with 11 bases in the middle. Germline V lookup: CDR1 MDHEN, CDR2 SYDVKM. The CDR3 sequence is 13 residues long. The CDR3 protein is CASNPRGGNTIYF. The CDR3 DNA reads as TGTGCCAGCAACCCGCGGGGCGGAAACACCATATATTTT.

The V call is TRBV18, the J call TRBJ2-1, with a possible D match to TRBD2 (5 bases). The CDR3 has 12 amino acids. Looked up from germline, CDR1 is KGHSH and CDR2 is LQKENI. V lost 1 base, J lost 9 bases, and 7 bases lay in between. The chain's CDR3 is CASSPRRGEQFF. The CDR3 bases are TGTGCCAGCTCACCACGACGGGGTGAGCAGTTCTTC.

The CDR3 region has the DNA TGTGCCAGCAGTGAAGAGAGTGCGATAACTGAAGCTTTCTTT. Protein: CASSEESAITEAFF. This chain connects TRBV6-1 to TRBJ1-1; D gene ambiguous. This CDR3 region has 14 residues. Trimming pared 1 base from V and 5 bases from J, leaving 11 bases between. Germline V lookup: CDR1 MNHNS, CDR2 SASEGT.

This rearrangement joins TRBV2 to TRBJ2-1, with TRBD2 matching over 7 bases. The CDR3 spans 17 residues. V lost 5 bases to trimming and J lost 4 bases; unmatched junction nucleotides: 14. From germline, CDR1 is SNHLY and CDR2 FYNNEI. CDR3 nucleotides: TGTGCCAGCAGTCCCAGAAGGGGACTACTCGGGTACAATGAGCAGTTCTTC. Translating gives CASSPRRGLLGYNEQFF.

V gene TRBV11-2 combines with J gene TRBJ2-7, with TRBD1 as a possible D gene (6 bases). V dropped 3 bases and J dropped 3 bases, with 12 bases sitting between them. Germline V CDR1 and CDR2: SGHAT, FQNNGV. The CDR3 is made up of 14 amino acids. The CDR3, as DNA: TGTGCCAGCAGCTTGCTCTTGGACAGCTACGAGCAGTACTTC. It yields the protein CASSLLLDSYEQYF.

The chain carries TRBV6-1 and TRBJ1-1, with D possibly matching TRBD1 (5 bases). The V gene's germline CDR1 is MNHNS and CDR2 SASEGT. The CDR3 totals 15 residues. Deletions cut 3 bases from V and 4 bases from J, with 15 bases between. The CDR3 sequence is CASSDRVGGVTEAFF. The CDR3 region has the DNA TGTGCCAGCAGTGACAGAGTCGGGGGAGTCACTGAAGCTTTCTTT.

The CDR3 spells CASSPEIYEQYF. The CDR3, as DNA: TGTGCCAGCTCACCCGAGATCTACGAGCAGTACTTC. The rearrangement uses TRBV18 and TRBJ2-7, with D unclear. V lost 3 bases and J lost 3, with 6 bases in between. The V gene's germline CDR1 is KGHSH and CDR2 LQKENI. This CDR3 spans 12 amino acids.

The genes are TRBV7-8 and TRBJ1-1; no firm D call. The CDR3 contains 13 residues. Germline assignment: CDR1 SGHVS and CDR2 FQNEAQ. Trimming took 1 base from V and 8 from J, leaving 11 bases between them. The CDR3 DNA follows: TGTGCCAGCAGCTTAGTGGCGCGAGGGGAAGCTTTCTTT. Translating gives CASSLVARGEAFF.

The chain recombines TRBV9 with TRBJ2-7; D might be TRBD1 (6 bases). The germline V gene encodes CDR1 SGDLS and CDR2 YYNGEE. Trimming removed 0 bases from V and 7 bases from J, with 11 bases in between. CDR3 size: 13 residues. The CDR3 protein is CASSVDWGQEQYF. As DNA, the CDR3 is TGTGCCAGCAGCGTAGATTGGGGGCAAGAGCAGTACTTC.

The chain couples TRBV9 to TRBJ2-1; 8 nucleotides line up with TRBD2. The germline V gene has CDR1 SGDLS and CDR2 YYNGEE. Trimming at V came to 3 bases and at J to 9 bases, leaving 5 bases not matched to a gene. The CDR3 runs to 13 residues. In DNA form, the CDR3 reads TGTGCCAGCAGCGCGACTAGCGAGGGTGAGCAGTTCTTC. As protein: CASSATSEGEQFF.

The chain has TRBV9 and TRBJ2-5, with D possibly being TRBD1 (5 bases). V lost 3 bases and J 5 bases, leaving 17 bases between the germline ends. The germline CDR1 and CDR2 sequences are SGDLS and YYNGEE. The CDR3 has 15 residues. CDR3 in amino acids: CASSDDVRGFETQYF. CDR3 bases: TGTGCCAGCAGCGACGACGTTAGGGGCTTTGAGACCCAGTACTTC.

The chain couples TRBV6-1 to TRBJ2-7, with a possible D match to TRBD1 (5 bases). The germline CDR1 and CDR2 sequences are MNHNS and SASEGT. This CDR3 contains 14 residues. The V end was cut by 7 bases, the J end by 2 bases, with 15 bases between. The CDR3 nucleotides read TGTGCCAGCATATACAGGCCTGGGGCCTACGAGCAGTACTTC. Amino acid sequence: CASIYRPGAYEQYF.

The sample holds one count of this clone. The chain is built from TRBV9 and TRBJ2-7, with 7 bases that match TRBD1. Losses at the gene ends were 0 bases for V and 3 bases for J; bases not matched to a gene: 3. Germline CDR1 SGDLS, CDR2 YYNGEE. The CDR3 runs 14 residues. The CDR3 loop reads CASSVEDRVYEQYF. The CDR3 DNA follows: TGTGCCAGCAGCGTAGAAGACAGGGTCTACGAGCAGTACTTC.

This clone showed up just once. The genes are TRBV5-1 and TRBJ2-7; perhaps TRBD1 as D (6 bases). The V gene lost 4 bases and the J gene lost 6 bases, with 17 bases spanning the gap. The length of the CDR3 is 14 residues. The V gene's germline CDR1 is SGHRS and CDR2 YFSETQ. The CDR3 region has the DNA TGCGCCAGCAGCCCGGACACAGGGTTCGGCGAGCAGTACTTC. Protein: CASSPDTGFGEQYF. Variable domain in full (rest from reference TRBV5-1 and TRBJ2-7): KAGVTQTPRYLIKTRGQQVTLSCSPISGHRSVSWYQQTPGQGLQFLFEYFSETQRNKGNFPGRFSGRQFSNSRSEMNVSTLELGDSALYLCASSPDTGFGEQYFGPGTRLTVT.

V gene TRBV7-8 combines with J gene TRBJ2-7, with 10 bases matching TRBD2. This CDR3 contains 16 residues. Germline assignment: CDR1 SGHVS and CDR2 FQNEAQ. The ends lost 5 bases at V and 6 bases at J; junction bases unmatched: 13. The CDR3 bases are TGTGCCAGCAGCCCTCTCCCTAGCGGGGGCTTTCCCGAGCAGTACTTC. Protein sequence: CASSPLPSGGFPEQYF.

V gene TRBV11-2 combines with J gene TRBJ1-3; TRBD1 is a possible D gene (6 bases). V lost 3 bases to trimming and J lost 8 bases, with 20 bases between them. Germline assignment: CDR1 SGHAT and CDR2 FQNNGV. The CDR3 runs to 16 residues. DNA of the CDR3: TGTGCCAGCAGCTTGCACACAGGGCCCAGTATCGACACCATATATTTT. This gives the protein CASSLHTGPSIDTIYF. Together with reference TRBV11-2 and TRBJ1-3, the CDR3 gives the full variable domain: EAGVAQSPRYKIIEKRQSVAFWCNPISGHATLYWYQQILGQGPKLLIQFQNNGVVDDSQLPKDRFSAERLKGVDSTLKIQPAKLEDSAVYLCASSLHTGPSIDTIYFGEGSWLTVV.

This chain joins TRBV5-1 and TRBJ2-7; 7 nucleotides agree with TRBD1. V gave up 1 base and J gave up 1 base; unmatched junction bases: 5. CDR1 and CDR2 from the germline V gene are SGHRS and YFSETQ. The CDR3 consists of 15 residues. The DNA of the CDR3 is TGCGCCAGCAGCTTGCAAGACAGGGAATCCTACGAGCAGTACTTC. Translating it yields CASSLQDRESYEQYF.

V usage is TRBV4-3 and J usage is TRBJ1-5, with D unclear. V lost 0 bases and J 5 bases, leaving 11 bases between the germline ends. Per the germline V gene, CDR1 is LGHNA and CDR2 is YSLEER. There are 15 residues in the CDR3. In DNA form, the CDR3 reads TGCGCCAGCAGCCAAGATCTAAGAGGAGATCAGCCCCAGCATTTT. The encoded protein is CASSQDLRGDQPQHF.

The V call is TRBV19, the J call TRBJ2-7; tentative D call: TRBD2 (5 bases). CDR1 and CDR2 (germline): LNHDA, SQIVND (reference sequence). V shed 3 bases and J shed 0 bases, with 9 bases lying between them. CDR3 length equals 14 residues. The CDR3 region has the DNA TGTGCCAGTAGTATGCTGGGGAGCTCCTACGAGCAGTACTTC. Its translation: CASSMLGSSYEQYF.

The gene calls are TRBV9 and TRBJ2-7; weak D call: TRBD2 (5 bases). Trimming removed 4 bases from V and 0 bases from J, with 17 bases in between. The length of the CDR3 is 16 residues. CDR1 and CDR2 from the germline V gene are SGDLS and YYNGEE. The CDR3 here is CASSPTGSVSSYEQYF. CDR3 in DNA: TGTGCCAGCAGCCCCACCGGTAGCGTGAGCTCCTACGAGCAGTACTTC.

V gene TRBV28 combines with J gene TRBJ2-1; perhaps TRBD2 as D (5 bases). Trimming shortened V by 6 bases and J by 0 bases, and 6 bases separated the two germline ends. There are 13 residues in the CDR3. Germline lookup yields CDR1 MDHEN and CDR2 SYDVKM. CDR3: CASRGSSYNEQFF. CDR3 DNA sequence: TGTGCCAGCAGGGGGAGCTCCTACAATGAGCAGTTCTTC.

The chain links TRBV18 to TRBJ1-1, with 7 bases fitting TRBD1. The length of the CDR3 is 15 residues. The J segment lost 4 bases and the V segment lost 6 bases, leaving 11 bases of the junction unmatched. Per germline, CDR1 KGHSH and CDR2 LQKENI. The CDR3 loop reads CASSKEGTVGTEAFF. The CDR3 coding sequence is TGTGCCAGCTCTAAAGAGGGGACAGTCGGCACTGAAGCTTTCTTT.

This clone was recorded once. The chain has TRBV19 and TRBJ1-1, with D possibly matching TRBD1 (6 bases). Germline V CDR1 and CDR2: LNHDA, SQIVND (reference sequence). Trimming left V 6 bases short and J 4 bases short, with 15 bases between. The CDR3 runs to 14 residues. The CDR3 DNA reads as TGTGCCAGTAGATGGGGAGGGGGTCCCACTGAAGCTTTCTTT. Encoded protein: CASRWGGGPTEAFF.

The genes are TRBV28 and TRBJ1-4; D remains ambiguous. The V end was cut by 11 bases, the J end by 4 bases, with 11 bases between. The CDR3 sequence is 12 residues long. Germline V gene lookup returns CDR1 MDHEN and CDR2 SYDVKM. This CDR3 reads CASGAYNEKLFF. The CDR3 DNA is TGTGCCTCGGGAGCCTATAATGAAAAACTGTTTTTT.

The V gene is TRBV5-1, the J gene TRBJ2-5; 10 bases fit TRBD1. Germline CDR1 SGHRS, CDR2 YFSETQ. The length of the CDR3 is 15 residues. V lost 5 bases, J lost 2 bases, and 6 bases stayed unmatched. CDR3 in DNA: TGCGCCAGCAGGACCGGGACAGGGGATCAAGAGACCCAGTACTTC. It specifies CASRTGTGDQETQYF.

The chain carries TRBV9 and TRBJ2-3; TRBD1 matches 7 bases. The CDR3 extends over 15 amino acids. Trimming removed 4 bases from V and 1 base from J; junction bases left unmatched: 6. Germline V gene lookup returns CDR1 SGDLS and CDR2 YYNGEE. This CDR3 is CASSSGQVRTDTQYF. The CDR3 DNA reads as TGTGCCAGCAGCTCTGGACAGGTCCGCACAGATACGCAGTATTTT.

As DNA, the CDR3 is TGTGCCAGCAGCCTAAGGGGGGGCACTGAAGCTTTCTTT. This encodes CASSLRGGTEAFF. This chain connects TRBV7-8 to TRBJ1-1; D is possibly TRBD1 (6 bases). V gave up 5 bases and J gave up 4 bases, with 11 bases separating them. Germline V gene data show CDR1 as SGHVS and CDR2 as FQNEAQ. There are 13 residues in the CDR3.

Here the CDR3 reads CSVAVGQGTSYEQYF. CDR3 sequence (DNA): TGCAGCGTTGCGGTGGGACAGGGGACTTCCTACGAGCAGTACTTC. The V and J genes are TRBV29-1 and TRBJ2-7, with 10 bases identical to TRBD1. This CDR3 spans 15 amino acids. Trimming at V came to 4 bases and at J to 1 base, leaving 7 bases not matched to a gene. The V gene's germline CDR1 is SQVTM and CDR2 ANQGSEA.

The V gene is TRBV5-1, the J gene TRBJ2-1, with 12 bases identical to TRBD1. The germline CDR1 and CDR2 sequences are SGHRS and YFSETQ. CDR3 length: 15 residues. The trim removed 0 bases at V and 8 bases at J, leaving 3 bases unmatched. The CDR3 loop is CASSLGDRGLYEQFF. CDR3 sequence (DNA): TGCGCCAGCAGCTTGGGGGACAGGGGGCTTTATGAGCAGTTCTTC.

This rearrangement joins TRBV18 to TRBJ2-3; tentative D call: TRBD2 (6 bases). The germline V and J ends were trimmed by 2 bases and 7 bases, with 13 bases remaining between them. Germline CDR1 is KGHSH and CDR2 is LQKENI. The CDR3 loop spans 14 amino acids. CDR3: CASSPGRDGYTQYF. CDR3 DNA: TGTGCCAGCTCACCAGGGCGGGACGGCTATACGCAGTATTTT.